This is a list of T cell receptor beta chains from one sample in a study of neoadjuvant nivolumab and ipilimumab in lung cancer. Clones were sequenced by immunoSEQ multiplex PCR, and TCRdb holds only the in-frame ones, with some missing. Counted here are about 18,000 clones, around 76% occurring once; the ten biggest clones make up roughly 6.9%. The sample here was tumor tissue, taken after neoadjuvant nivolumab, alone or with ipilimumab, at or shortly before surgery. All receptors come from an adult with non-small cell lung cancer. CDR3s include the opening cysteine and the closing phenylalanine or tryptophan. The D gene is left open where the match is weak. The size field is filled for only some rows; it gives once, few, many or a size class.

j_call v_call d_call clone_size cdr3_nt cdr3_aa
TRBJ2-3 TRBV18 - - TGTGCCAGCTCCTCCTTAGGGGGTAACACAGATACGCAGTATTTT CASSSLGGNTDTQYF
TRBJ2-3 TRBV4-1 TRBD2 - TGCGCCAGCAGCCACAAGCGGACTAGCGGGGGCTCTAGCACAGATACGCAGTATTTT CASSHKRTSGGSSTDTQYF
TRBJ1-2 TRBV5-1 TRBD1 - TGCGCCAGCAGCTTACAGACAGGGGAGACGCTGGGTGGCTACACCTTC CASSLQTGETLGGYTF
TRBJ1-3 TRBV5-4 - - TGTGCCAGCAGCCTAGAAAACACCATATATTTT CASSLENTIYF
TRBJ1-1 TRBV9 - - TGTGCCAGCAGCGTTTCATTGTCGAACACTGAAGCTTTCTTT CASSVSLSNTEAFF
TRBJ2-7 TRBV4-1 - - TGCGCCAGCAGCCAAGTACAGGGTTACGAGCAGTACTTC CASSQVQGYEQYF
TRBJ1-2 TRBV4-2 TRBD1 - TGTGCCAGCAGCCAACCGTCCATTGGGACAGGGAGTAACTATGGCTACACCTTC CASSQPSIGTGSNYGYTF
TRBJ2-3 TRBV4-1 - - TGCGCCAGCAGCCAAGATAGAGTTACAGATACGCAGTATTTT CASSQDRVTDTQYF
TRBJ1-1 TRBV19 TRBD1 - TGTGCCAGTAGACTGACAGGGGGGAACACTGAAGCTTTCTTT CASRLTGGNTEAFF
TRBJ1-5 TRBV5-8 TRBD1 - TGTGCCAGCAGCCCCTGGACAGGGCGAGAGGGTCAGCCCCAGCATTTT CASSPWTGREGQPQHF
TRBJ1-1 TRBV5-1 - - TGCGCCAGCAGCTTGGGGGGAGCGAGCACTGAAGCTTTCTTT CASSLGGASTEAFF
TRBJ2-5 TRBV7-2 - - TGTGCCAGCAGCTTGGGACCACAAGAGACCCAGTACTTC CASSLGPQETQYF
TRBJ2-7 TRBV4-1 - - TGCGCCAGCAGCGACCTTAGCTCCTACGAGCAGTACTTC CASSDLSSYEQYF
TRBJ2-2 TRBV6-1 TRBD1 - TGTGCCAGCAGTGGGCGTGGACAGGGCGACACCGGGGAGCTGTTTTTT CASSGRGQGDTGELFF
TRBJ2-7 TRBV5-1 TRBD1 once TGCGCCAGCAGCTTGGCAGGGGGCCCCTACGAGCAGTACTTC CASSLAGGPYEQYF
TRBJ1-6 TRBV7-9 - - TGTGCCAGCAGTGTTGGACGGGGGCCCCTCCACTTT CASSVGRGPLHF
TRBJ2-7 TRBV29-1 TRBD1 - TGCAGCGGTGGGACAGTTCTTGACGAGCAGTACTTC CSGGTVLDEQYF
TRBJ1-3 TRBV7-2 TRBD1 once TGTGCCAGCAGCACACGACAGGGGGCGTTGGGAAACACCATATATTTT CASSTRQGALGNTIYF
TRBJ1-3 TRBV19 TRBD1 few TGTGCCAGTAGTCTGGGACAGGGAATCGGAAACACCATATATTTT CASSLGQGIGNTIYF
TRBJ2-5 TRBV28 - - TGTGCCAGCACCTTAGGGGGGCAAGAGACCCAGTACTTC CASTLGGQETQYF
TRBJ2-1 TRBV6-5 TRBD2 - TGTGCCAGCAGTCCTAGCGGGAGGTTCTACAATGAGCAGTTCTTC CASSPSGRFYNEQFF
TRBJ1-2 TRBV2 - - TGTGCCAGCAGCCGAACTATCCGACTAACTATCTATGGCTACACCTTC CASSRTIRLTIYGYTF
TRBJ2-1 TRBV7-2 - - TGTGCCAGCAGCTTAGTTTTGTTTGAGCAGTTCTTC CASSLVLFEQFF
TRBJ1-2 TRBV2 - - TGTGCCAGCAGTGAAGGGGAACTTAACTATGGCTACACCTTC CASSEGELNYGYTF
TRBJ2-6 TRBV5-6 TRBD1 few TGTGCCAGCAGCTTCAAACCAACCGGGACAGGGGCCGGGGCCAACGTCCTGACTTTC CASSFKPTGTGAGANVLTF
TRBJ2-2 TRBV7-9 - - TGTGCCAGCAGACCGCCGAACACCGGGGAGCTGTTTTTT CASRPPNTGELFF
TRBJ2-1 TRBV4-1 TRBD2 - TGCGCCAGCAGCCAGACTAGCGGTCACAATGAGCAGTTCTTC CASSQTSGHNEQFF
TRBJ1-2 TRBV30 - - TGTGCCTGGAGTGGAGCCCACCGGCCGCGCTACACCTTC CAWSGAHRPRYTF
TRBJ1-2 TRBV27 - - TGTGCCAGCAGTACGGCAGGCCTTTTGGGCTATGGCTACACCTTC CASSTAGLLGYGYTF
TRBJ1-1 TRBV19 - few TGTGCCAGTACCCCGGGGGTCGGGAACACTGAAGCTTTCTTT CASTPGVGNTEAFF
TRBJ1-1 TRBV4-2 - - TGTGCCAGCAGCCAAAACCGTCCTGAAGCTTTCTTT CASSQNRPEAFF
TRBJ2-5 TRBV15 - once TGTGCCACCAGCAGAGTAAAGGGCTACCAAGAGACCCAGTACTTC CATSRVKGYQETQYF
TRBJ1-1 TRBV7-9 TRBD1 few TGTGCCAGCAGCTTAGGTTTGGGGGGACAGCGTGAAGCTTTCTTT CASSLGLGGQREAFF
TRBJ2-2 TRBV9 TRBD2 - TGTGCCAGCAGCTCGACTAGCGGGAGGGCCCCGGCGAAGGGCGGGGAGCTGTTTTTT CASSSTSGRAPAKGGELFF
TRBJ1-2 TRBV5-4 - - TGTGCCAGCAGCTTGGAGGCCAGCTACTATGGCTACACCTTC CASSLEASYYGYTF
TRBJ2-1 TRBV20-1 - - TGCAGTGCTAGACCATACAATGAGCAGTTCTTC CSARPYNEQFF
TRBJ2-7 TRBV29-1 - - TGCAGCGTTCGTCAGGGAAACGAGCAGTACTTC CSVRQGNEQYF
TRBJ2-7 TRBV29-1 - - TGCAGCGTTGACGGTCAGGGGATGGGCGAGCAGTACTTC CSVDGQGMGEQYF
TRBJ2-3 TRBV9 - - TGTGCCAGCAGCGTAGTTGGGCGGGACACAGATACGCAGTATTTT CASSVVGRDTDTQYF
TRBJ2-5 TRBV7-8 TRBD2 - TGTGCCAGCAGCTTAGTGGGGGCCTCTAGCGGGAGGGAAGAGACCCAGTACTTC CASSLVGASSGREETQYF
TRBJ2-4 TRBV10-1 - - TGCGCCAGCAGAGAGGGGGGGGCAGGGGACATTCAGTACTTC CASREGGAGDIQYF
TRBJ1-2 TRBV29-1 TRBD1 - TGCAGCGTTCAACCCCAGGGGGGCTATGGCTACACCTTC CSVQPQGGYGYTF
TRBJ1-2 TRBV5-6 - few TGTGCCAGCAGCGAGAGGGGGGGCTACACCTTC CASSERGGYTF
TRBJ1-5 TRBV15 TRBD1 - TGTGCCACCAGCAGAGACAGGGGGCGCGGGATTAGCAATCAGCCCCAGCATTTT CATSRDRGRGISNQPQHF
TRBJ2-2 TRBV5-1 TRBD1 - TGCGCCAGCAGCTTGATAGGACAGGGTTCGAACACCGGGGAGCTGTTTTTT CASSLIGQGSNTGELFF
TRBJ1-1 TRBV5-1 TRBD1 few TGCGCCAGCAGCTTGACAGGGGGTGACACTGAAGCTTTCTTT CASSLTGGDTEAFF
TRBJ2-7 TRBV30 - - TGTGCCTGGAGTGGGACACCCTGGGGGGAGCAGTACTTC CAWSGTPWGEQYF
TRBJ2-2 TRBV4-1 - - TGCGCCAGCAGCCGCGGCCCTCAAGGGACAAGCACCGGGGAGCTGTTTTTT CASSRGPQGTSTGELFF
TRBJ2-3 TRBV10-1 TRBD1 - TGCGCCAGCAGACGAGGACAGGGGGCAACAGATACGCAGTATTTT CASRRGQGATDTQYF
TRBJ2-7 TRBV9 - - TGTGCCAGCAGCCCCCAGGGGCACTCCTACGAGCAGTACTTC CASSPQGHSYEQYF
TRBJ1-4 TRBV6-5 - once TGTGCCAGCAGTTACGCAGTGGGGGAAAAACTGTTTTTT CASSYAVGEKLFF
TRBJ2-2 TRBV6-1 TRBD2 - TGTGCCAGCAGCCGACTAGCGGGAGGGACCGGGGAGCTGTTTTTT CASSRLAGGTGELFF
TRBJ2-7 TRBV27 TRBD2 - TGTGCCAGCAGGCAGGGACTAGCGAGGGCCTACGAGCAGTACTTC CASRQGLARAYEQYF
TRBJ2-2 TRBV5-4 - - TGTGCCAGCAGCGGCGGGACTTGGAGGACCGGGGAGCTGTTTTTT CASSGGTWRTGELFF